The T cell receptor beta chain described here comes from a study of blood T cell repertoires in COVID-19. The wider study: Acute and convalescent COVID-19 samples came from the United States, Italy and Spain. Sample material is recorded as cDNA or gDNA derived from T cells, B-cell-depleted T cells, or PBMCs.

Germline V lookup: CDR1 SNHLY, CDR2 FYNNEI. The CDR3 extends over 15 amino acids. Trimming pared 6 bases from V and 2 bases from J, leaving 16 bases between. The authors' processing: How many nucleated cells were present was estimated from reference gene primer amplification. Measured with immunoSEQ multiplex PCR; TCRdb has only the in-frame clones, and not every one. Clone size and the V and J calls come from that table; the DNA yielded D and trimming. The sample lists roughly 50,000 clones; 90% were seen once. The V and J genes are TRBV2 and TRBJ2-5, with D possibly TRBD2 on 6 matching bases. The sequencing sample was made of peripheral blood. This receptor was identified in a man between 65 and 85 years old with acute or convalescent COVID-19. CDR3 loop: CASSRGTAYQETQYF. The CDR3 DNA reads TGTGCCAGCAGCCGGGGGACCGCGTATCAAGAGACCCAGTACTTC.